This note documents a single T cell receptor (beta chain) sequence. Its specificity is not known. Per the germline V gene, CDR1 is SEHNR and CDR2 is FQNEAQ (reference sequence). This CDR3 comprises 12 residues. The sample belongs to a study of CXCR3-negative and CXCR3-positive naive CD8 T cells. Study in general: Per-library TRB read counts averaged about 1.5 +/- 0.3 million, adding up to 120 million to 150 million in total. Study-wide points: After cryopreservation, CXCR3 expression dropped partially; most assays used fresh PBMCs. High diversity, comparable across both naive subsets, contrasted with much lower diversity in memory CD8+ cells.

TRB cDNA libraries were made by UMI-labeled 5' RACE. From the 5' RACE reads, TCRdb lists one entry per CDR3 protein and no DNA. The sample data list about 23,000 distinct CDR3 sequences. Naive CD8+ T cells were CD45RO-CCR7+CD27+CD95-. The chain recombines TRBV7-9 with TRBJ2-7; checking the TCRdb D call of TRBD1 is not possible without DNA. The receptor's source is a human donor in good health. Some clones in this sample may be carry-over from other donors' samples. The material sequenced was naive CXCR3- CD8+ T cells from blood. Subset given: CD45RO-CCR7+CD27+CD95- naive CD8+ T cells lacking CXCR3 (TNR3-). Here the CDR3 reads CASSWGSYEQYF.